This T cell receptor beta chain originates from a study of T cell repertoires in cytomegalovirus infection. The germline V and J ends were trimmed by 4 bases and 1 base, with 10 bases remaining between them. The CDR3 sequence is 14 residues long. The germline CDR1 and CDR2 sequences are SEHNR and FQNEAQ (reference sequence). In its sample, this clonotype was seen a few times. TCRdb reanalysed the reads using MiXCR and keeps one entry per CDR3 protein. The sample contains roughly 200,000 distinct CDR3 sequences, about a sixth of which appear only once. The chain links TRBV7-9 to TRBJ1-1; D perhaps matches TRBD1 (6 bases). Sequencing used CD8+ T cells from PBMCs. The source is a human donor in good health (CMV status not recorded). Some clones in this sample may be carry-over from other donors' samples. The DNA of the CDR3 is TGTGCCAGCAGCTCGACAGGTGAGAACACTGAAGCTTTCTTT. This encodes CASSSTGENTEAFF.